This T cell receptor (beta chain) came from a study of PD-1 blockade in classical Hodgkin lymphoma (TCRdb year 2020). As for the study more broadly: Nivolumab dosing was 3 mg/kg intravenously every 2 weeks, continuing until either disease progression or unacceptable toxicity. The study used CyTOF and TCR beta sequencing to define a peripheral blood immune signature of response to PD-1 blockade in classical Hodgkin lymphoma. General study outcomes and caveats: Lower diversity was observed in patients in whom nivolumab was started less than 1 year after ASCT, and these patients were excluded from later analyses so that confounding by immune reconstitution would be avoided. Among trial patients, those achieving complete response had baseline diversity similar to that of newly diagnosed patients, while diversity was significantly lower in partial responders and progressors. A significant rise by C4D1 was seen in CD4+ but not CD8+ TCR diversity (p=0.0027 vs p=0.16), with the rise being most apparent in complete responders (p=0.02). Baseline TCR diversity was reported to be lower in newly diagnosed patients than in healthy donors and to be lower still in relapsed/refractory patients. The study covered only a single clinical trial cohort, and the causes of the repertoire differences, possibly disease activity or prior therapy, were still not defined.

The time point label of this sample denotes: cycle 2 day 1 (C2D1) of nivolumab. Every trial patient had relapsed following autologous stem cell transplantation, and prior brentuximab vedotin exposure was what differed among cohorts A, B and C. A total of 56 patients with relapsed/refractory classical Hodgkin lymphoma made up the trial cohort, and each patient's best overall response was complete response, partial response or progressive disease. In the multi-cohort phase II CheckMate 205 trial, trial patients received single-agent nivolumab. Best overall response was determined by an independent review committee according to the 2007 International Working Group response criteria. Trial PBMCs were obtained immediately prior to nivolumab initiation (C1D1) and on therapy at cycle 2 day 1 and cycle 4 day 1. After peripheral blood was drawn into 8 mL Vacutainer Cell Preparation Tubes, PBMCs were isolated by centrifugation and then cryopreserved.

From the cysteine through the phenylalanine, the CDR3 covers 11 amino acids. The entry retains the CDR3 DNA only, 33 bases that are in frame from base 1. The germline V gene sets CDR1 to SGHAT and CDR2 to FQNNGV. The junction carries 9 bases between V and J, which are trimmed by 8 bases and 4 bases respectively. Genomic DNA was extracted with the Qiagen DNeasy kit from unsorted PBMCs and from negatively selected CD4+ and CD8+ fractions. TCR beta CDR3 regions were amplified by immunoSEQ multiplex PCR using primers annealing to V and J segments. A synthetic immune receptor repertoire was used to minimize amplification bias, and remaining bias was computationally removed after sequencing. As for the original processing: Custom Python scripts were used to quantify repertoire diversity as the Shannon entropy index. The unsorted, CD4+ and CD8+ repertoires were each analyzed separately, with the exception of combined analyses, where CD4+ and CD8+ sequences were merged in silico. A clone counted as expanded when the clone's frequency after treatment rose at least 2-fold relative to C1D1, and clones undetected at baseline were given a pseudocount of 0.5. Clones with 0 or 1 copy at C1D1 were defined as singleton clones, while clones with 2 or more copies were defined as non-singleton clones. By matching protein sequences in sorted samples from the same patient, clones expanded in unsorted samples were annotated as CD4+, CD8+ or unknown. Wilcoxon tests were applied to paired samples to test diversity changes from C1D1 to C4D1. As stored in TCRdb, this immuneACCESS dataset retains in-frame rearrangements with V and J assigned. A fraction of the clones does not appear; measured against another copy, unresolved V genes explain less than half of the discrepancy, and the remainder lacks a known reason. V, J and clone size reflect that table, while D and trimming were determined from the DNA. This sample lists 21,000 or so clones; over 70% were detected once. 40% to 50% of the sample is held by the ten biggest clonotypes.

On this clone: The antigen this receptor binds is unknown. Base qualities are not provided; no much larger clone lies one nucleotide away.

The V gene is TRBV11-2 and the J gene is TRBJ2-7; the D region possibly corresponds to TRBD2 (5 bases align). This TCR was sampled from a human donor with classical Hodgkin lymphoma. The sample here was peripheral blood mononuclear cells (PBMCs), taken before the second cycle of nivolumab. Read as DNA, the sequence is TGTGCCAGCTCGGACTTTTACGAGCAGTACTTC. Its protein reads: CASSDFYEQYF.